Below, 21 T cell receptor beta chains from the same sample are listed, as sequenced in a study of blood T cell repertoires in COVID-19. Only in-frame clones appear in the TCRdb table, and some are missing; sequencing was by immunoSEQ multiplex PCR. The table lists fewer than 300,000 clones, around 79% of them singletons, with around 3.2% in the top ten. What was sequenced was peripheral blood. These receptors came from an elderly woman with acute or convalescent COVID-19.

The chain links TRBV19 to TRBJ2-7, with TRBD1 identical over 8 bases. Germline lookup yields CDR1 LNHDA and CDR2 SQIVND (reference sequence). The CDR3 is 13 amino acids. Losses at the gene ends were 6 bases for V and 6 bases for J; bases not matched to a gene: 7. The CDR3 sequence: CASSSQTGGEQYF. The CDR3, as DNA: TGTGCCAGTAGCTCACAAACAGGGGGCGAGCAGTACTTC.

The chain uses TRBV5-1 and TRBJ1-1, with a weak D call TRBD1 (6 bases). The germline V gene has CDR1 SGHRS and CDR2 YFSETQ. Deletions cut 6 bases from V and 5 bases from J, with 17 bases between. The CDR3 runs to 14 residues. Here the CDR3 reads CASNSPGQGTEAFF. In DNA form, the CDR3 reads TGCGCCAGCAATTCCCCCGGGCAGGGGACTGAAGCTTTCTTT.

The V gene is TRBV18, the J gene TRBJ2-7, with D perhaps TRBD2 (5 bases). CDR1 is KGHSH and CDR2 is LQKENI in the germline V gene. This CDR3 is 13 amino acids long. V was clipped by 5 bases and J by 4 bases, with 12 bases between them. Here the CDR3 DNA reads TGTGCCAGCTCAGCTAGCCCGTTATACGAGCAGTACTTC. Protein sequence: CASSASPLYEQYF.

The gene calls are TRBV4-1 and TRBJ2-1, with TRBD2 matching 12 bases. The CDR3 contains 16 residues. J was trimmed by 9 bases and V by 0 bases; bases with no gene match: 6. Per germline, CDR1 MGHRA and CDR2 YSYEKL. The CDR3 sequence: CASSQDQGTSGLEQFF. The CDR3 nucleotides are TGCGCCAGCAGCCAAGATCAAGGGACTAGCGGGCTTGAGCAGTTCTTC.

The rearrangement uses TRBV6-5 and TRBJ1-2; 8 positions agree with TRBD1. Losses at the gene ends were 4 bases for V and 4 bases for J; bases not matched to a gene: 11. Germline V gene data show CDR1 as MNHEY and CDR2 as SVGAGI. The CDR3 contains 16 residues. In nucleotides, the CDR3 is TGTGCCAGCAGTTCTGCTGGGACAGGCAAACTCTATGGCTACACCTTC. This translates into CASSSAGTGKLYGYTF.

This chain uses TRBV2 with TRBJ1-5, with D possibly matching TRBD1 (5 bases). Germline V gene sequence: CDR1 SNHLY, CDR2 FYNNEI. The CDR3 is 14 amino acids. Trimming cost V 3 bases and J 4 bases, with 10 bases left between them. This chain's CDR3 is CASSEQGINQPQHF. The CDR3 bases are TGTGCCAGCAGTGAGCAGGGAATAAATCAGCCCCAGCATTTT.

This chain uses TRBV6-2 or TRBV6-3 with TRBJ1-6; D not resolved. From germline, CDR1 is MNHEY and CDR2 SVGEGT. V lost 3 bases and J 10 bases, leaving 13 bases between the germline ends. CDR3 length: 14 amino acids. The chain's CDR3 is CASSYFTVISPLHF. For the CDR3, the DNA is TGTGCCAGCAGTTATTTTACGGTGATATCACCCCTCCACTTT.

This clone appeared a few times. This chain joins TRBV27 and TRBJ1-6; TRBD1 matches 7 bases. Trimming removed 2 bases from V and 14 bases from J; junction bases left unmatched: 18. Germline CDR1 is MNHEY and CDR2 is SMNVEV (reference sequence). The CDR3 consists of 17 residues. The CDR3 loop reads CASSLRGTAKLGVALHF. Here the CDR3 DNA reads TGTGCCAGCAGTTTACGAGGGACAGCCAAGCTTGGGGTGGCCCTCCACTTT.

This rearrangement joins TRBV19 to TRBJ1-5; D is uncertain. V lost 1 base to trimming and J lost 7 bases, with 14 bases between them. The CDR3 runs 15 residues. CDR1 is LNHDA and CDR2 is SQIVND in the germline V gene (reference sequence). DNA for the CDR3: TGTGCCAGTAGTATAGTAGAGACGCGGGTCCAGCCCCAGCATTTT. Translating gives CASSIVETRVQPQHF.

The rearrangement joins TRBV19 to TRBJ2-3; TRBD2 aligns across 12 bases. V lost 7 bases to trimming and J lost 6 bases; unmatched junction nucleotides: 8. The CDR3 contains 15 residues. CDR1 LNHDA and CDR2 SQIVND come from the germline V gene (reference sequence). The CDR3 DNA follows: TGTGCCAGTACCCAAGGACTAGCGGGAACGGATACGCAGTATTTT. Translating it yields CASTQGLAGTDTQYF.

J is TRBJ1-5 and V is TRBV19; D remains unclear. In germline, CDR1 is LNHDA, CDR2 SQIVND (reference sequence). Trimming stripped 1 base from V and 4 bases from J, with 11 bases between. The CDR3 totals 15 residues. This chain's CDR3 is CASSIAASRNQPQHF. The CDR3 DNA reads as TGTGCCAGTAGTATAGCGGCCAGCAGGAATCAGCCCCAGCATTTT.

The J gene is TRBJ2-1, the V gene TRBV7-2; 10 bases are a match to TRBD2. The trim removed 1 base at V and 11 bases at J, leaving 8 bases unmatched. The CDR3 contains 15 residues. Germline CDR1 reads SGHTA; CDR2 reads FQGNSA. As DNA, the CDR3 is TGTGCCAGCAGCTTAGGAAGCGGGGGGGCCGAAAAGCAGTTCTTC. Its translation is CASSLGSGGAEKQFF.

V is TRBV12-5 and J is TRBJ1-1; the D gene is possibly TRBD1 (5 bases). Deletions cut 2 bases from V and 11 bases from J, with 24 bases between. This CDR3 is 16 amino acids long. CDR1 and CDR2 (germline): LGHNT, FRNRAP. CDR3 bases: TGTGCTAGTGGTTTGAGAGTGAGGCCCCCTGGGACTGGGGCTTTCTTT. This sequence encodes CASGLRVRPPGTGAFF. Supplemented by reference TRBV12-5 and TRBJ1-1, the full variable domain reads DARVTQTPRHKVTEMGQEVTMRCQPILGHNTVFWYRQTMMQGLELLAYFRNRAPLDDSGMPKDRFSAEMPDATLATLKIQPSEPRDSAVYFCASGLRVRPPGTGAFFGQGTRLTVV.

J is TRBJ2-4 and V is TRBV2; possible D gene TRBD2, 6 bases. Trimming took 6 bases from V and 0 from J, leaving 9 bases between them. This CDR3 has 14 amino acids. The germline gives CDR1 SNHLY, CDR2 FYNNEI. CDR3 sequence: CASSWEVAKNIQYF. Written as DNA, the CDR3 is TGTGCCAGCAGCTGGGAGGTAGCCAAAAACATTCAGTACTTC.

The chain employs TRBV4-2 and TRBJ2-7; a possible D gene is TRBD2 (5 bases). There are 14 residues in the CDR3. Deletions cut 0 bases from V and 0 bases from J, with 6 bases between. Germline values: CDR1 LGHNA, CDR2 YNFKEQ. CDR3 residues: CASSQDGVSYEQYF. The CDR3 coding sequence is TGTGCCAGCAGCCAAGACGGGGTCTCCTACGAGCAGTACTTC.

The rearrangement uses TRBV5-4 and TRBJ1-2; 10 nucleotides match TRBD1. Germline CDR1 SGHNT, CDR2 YYREEE (reference sequence). The CDR3 is 15 amino acids. With V trimmed by 5 bases and J by 2 bases, 6 bases remained unmatched. Here the CDR3 DNA reads TGTGCCAGCAGTTCCTCGGGACAGGGGAACTATGGCTACACCTTC. This sequence encodes CASSSSGQGNYGYTF.

This clone was found a few times. V gene TRBV9 combines with J gene TRBJ1-5; TRBD1 matches at 7 bases. The CDR3 runs 15 residues. The ends lost 4 bases at V and 3 bases at J; junction bases unmatched: 7. Germline CDR1 and CDR2: SGDLS and YYNGEE. CDR3: CASSPGDRPNQPQHF. The CDR3 region has the DNA TGTGCCAGCAGCCCAGGGGACAGACCCAATCAGCCCCAGCATTTT.

This chain uses TRBV20-1 with TRBJ1-4; 7 bases align to TRBD1. The CDR3 length is 16 residues. V trimming: 6 bases; J trimming: 8 bases; junction bases outside the gene matches: 18. CDR1 is DFQATT, CDR2 SNEGSKA, per germline (reference sequence). The CDR3 DNA reads as TGCAGTGCCAGTCCTCGGAACCGACAGGGAGGCGAAAAACTGTTTTTT. Translation gives CSASPRNRQGGEKLFF.

The rearrangement links TRBV2 to TRBJ1-2; 10 nucleotides align to TRBD1. CDR1 SNHLY and CDR2 FYNNEI come from the germline V gene. The length of the CDR3 is 14 residues. V lost 4 bases, J lost 7 bases, and 6 bases stayed unmatched. CDR3 region: CASSVGQGNFGYTF. As DNA, the CDR3 is TGTGCCAGCAGTGTGGGACAGGGGAATTTTGGCTACACCTTC.

The CDR3 region has the DNA TGTGCCAGCAGCCAGTGGACAGGGCGTAATGAGCAGTTCTTC. This gives the protein CASSQWTGRNEQFF. The chain employs TRBV14 and TRBJ2-1; TRBD1 matches at 8 bases. V shed 3 bases and J 7 bases; nucleotides not matched to a gene: 5. The CDR3 contains 14 residues. The germline V gene has CDR1 SGHDN and CDR2 FVKESK.

The chain combines TRBV12-3 or TRBV12-4 with TRBJ2-7; 7 bases are a match to TRBD1. There are 13 residues in the CDR3. The V gene end was trimmed by 3 bases and the J gene end by 2 bases; junction bases not matched to a gene: 1. The CDR3, as DNA: TGTGCCAGCAGTTTCGGGACAGCCTACGAGCAGTACTTC. It is translated as CASSFGTAYEQYF.